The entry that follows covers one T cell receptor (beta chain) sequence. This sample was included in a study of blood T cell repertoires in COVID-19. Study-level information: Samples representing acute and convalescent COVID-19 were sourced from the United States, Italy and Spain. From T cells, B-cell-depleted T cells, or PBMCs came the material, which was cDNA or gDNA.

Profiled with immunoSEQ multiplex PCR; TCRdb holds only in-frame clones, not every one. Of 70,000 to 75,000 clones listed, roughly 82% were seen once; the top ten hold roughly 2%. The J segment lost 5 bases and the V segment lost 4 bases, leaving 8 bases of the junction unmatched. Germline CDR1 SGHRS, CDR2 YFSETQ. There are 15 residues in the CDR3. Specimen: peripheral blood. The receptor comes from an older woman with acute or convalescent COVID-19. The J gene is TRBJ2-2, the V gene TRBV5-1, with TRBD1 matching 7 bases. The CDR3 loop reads CASSTRQGVTGELFF. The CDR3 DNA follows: TGCGCCAGCAGCACCCGGCAGGGGGTGACCGGGGAGCTGTTTTTT.